Presented here are 22 T cell receptor beta chains from one specimen sequenced in a study of cytomegalovirus exposure and HLA in healthy donors. The PCR ran on 60 Vbeta and 13 Jbeta primers. Clones were read by immunoSEQ multiplex PCR, and TCRdb kept only the in-frame ones, dropping some. The table includes about 170,000 clones, 75% to 90% detected once. Sequencing was done on a sample of PBMCs. The receptors here all came from a male donor in good health and CMV-seronegative.

The sample holds one count of this clone. The chain is built from TRBV27 and TRBJ2-7; D not resolved. The CDR3 is 15 amino acids. Trimming removed 1 base at V and 0 bases at J, with 10 bases between. Per the germline V gene, CDR1 is MNHEY and CDR2 is SMNVEV (reference sequence). Here the CDR3 reads CASSLWAGSSYEQYF. The CDR3 DNA reads TGTGCCAGCAGTTTATGGGCAGGTAGCTCCTACGAGCAGTACTTC.

The chain carries TRBV5-4 and TRBJ2-5, with D maybe TRBD2 (6 bases). The germline V gene has CDR1 SGHNT and CDR2 YYREEE (reference sequence). This CDR3 is 15 amino acids long. Deletions cut 4 bases from V and 5 bases from J, with 18 bases between. CDR3 in amino acids: CASSPPGVIGETQYF. The CDR3 DNA sequence: TGTGCCAGCAGCCCCCCGGGGGTTATCGGGGAGACCCAGTACTTC.

CDR3 coding DNA: TGCGCCAGCAGCTTGGGGGGACTGCCGGCCTACGAGCAGTACTTC. It encodes CASSLGGLPAYEQYF. The chain has TRBV5-1 and TRBJ2-7; weak D call: TRBD2 (6 bases). Trimming pared 0 bases from V and 2 bases from J, leaving 12 bases between. The germline V gene encodes CDR1 SGHRS and CDR2 YFSETQ. The CDR3 runs to 15 residues.

The chain recombines TRBV7-2 with TRBJ2-5, with D maybe TRBD2 (6 bases). The V and J ends lost 8 bases and 5 bases respectively, with 21 bases between them. The CDR3 loop spans 15 amino acids. From germline, CDR1 is SGHTA and CDR2 FQGNSA. In DNA, the CDR3 is TGTGCCAGCGGCCTGACTTGGGGGGTATGGGAGACCCAGTACTTC. It yields the protein CASGLTWGVWETQYF.

The chain uses TRBV27 and TRBJ1-6, with a tentative D call TRBD1 (6 bases). V lost 5 bases and J lost 0, with 11 bases in between. Germline-derived CDR1 and CDR2 are MNHEY and SMNVEV (reference sequence). The CDR3 runs to 16 residues. For the CDR3, the DNA is TGTGCCAGCAGTGTTACAGGGAGCTCCTATAATTCACCCCTCCACTTT. Its protein is CASSVTGSSYNSPLHF.

CDR3 protein: CASSTLLAGGNTGELFF. The CDR3 DNA reads TGTGCCAGTAGTACCTTACTAGCGGGGGGGAACACCGGGGAGCTGTTTTTT. The chain joins TRBV19 to TRBJ2-2, with TRBD2 identical over 12 bases. The CDR3 covers 17 residues. The germline CDR1 and CDR2 sequences are LNHDA and SQIVND (reference sequence). The V gene end was trimmed by 4 bases and the J gene end by 1 base; junction bases not matched to a gene: 4.

The chain combines TRBV5-1 with TRBJ2-3; D gene uncertain. This CDR3 has 15 amino acids. V was clipped by 0 bases and J by 2 bases, with 10 bases between them. Germline lookup yields CDR1 SGHRS and CDR2 YFSETQ. Here the CDR3 DNA reads TGCGCCAGCAGCTTGGGCGGCCAGTCCACAGATACGCAGTATTTT. This translates into CASSLGGQSTDTQYF.

J is TRBJ2-1 and V is TRBV9, with 7 bases matching TRBD1. V shed 6 bases, J shed 0 bases, and the junction held 6 bases outside the gene matches. CDR1 is SGDLS and CDR2 is YYNGEE in the germline V gene. CDR3 length: 15 residues. The CDR3 nucleotides are TGTGCCAGCACCTTAACAGGGGACTCCTACAATGAGCAGTTCTTC. Its protein product is CASTLTGDSYNEQFF.

This rearrangement joins TRBV10-2 to TRBJ2-2, with D possibly matching TRBD1 (6 bases). The CDR3 is 14 amino acids. With 7 bases removed from V and 1 base from J, the gap between germline ends came to 10 bases. The V gene's germline CDR1 is WSHSY and CDR2 SAAADI. Here the CDR3 reads CASNGGLNTGELFF. The CDR3 DNA reads TGCGCCAGCAATGGGGGCCTGAACACCGGGGAGCTGTTTTTT.

As concerns this clone: A junction end diverges from the germline sequence, so it may reflect a read error. This chain joins TRBV7-7 and TRBJ2-7, with D perhaps TRBD2 (6 bases). The CDR3 covers 13 residues. Per the germline V gene, CDR1 is SSHAT and CDR2 is FNYEAQ (reference sequence). CDR3 nucleotides: TGTGCTAGCAGCTCTGACCCGGGGGACGAGCAGTACTTC. It is translated as CASSSDPGDEQYF.

The CDR3 is CASSLDRANQPQHF. For the CDR3, the DNA is TGTGCCAGCAGCTTAGACAGGGCCAATCAGCCCCAGCATTTT. The rearrangement links TRBV7-2 to TRBJ1-5; TRBD1 is a possible D gene (6 bases). The CDR3 runs to 14 residues. Trimming removed 1 base from V and 3 bases from J, with 7 bases in between. Germline CDR1 is SGHTA and CDR2 is FQGNSA.

This clone was seen only once. The chain joins TRBV30 to TRBJ1-5, with D unresolved. The V gene lost 1 base and the J gene lost 5 bases, with 12 bases spanning the gap. CDR3 length: 14 amino acids. Germline assignment: CDR1 GTSNPN and CDR2 SVGIG (reference sequence). CDR3 protein: CAWSAGGPHQPQHF. Written as DNA, the CDR3 is TGTGCCTGGAGTGCGGGAGGGCCTCATCAGCCCCAGCATTTT.

The chain is built from TRBV6-5 and TRBJ1-1; D is undetermined. Per germline, CDR1 MNHEY and CDR2 SVGAGI. Between the trimmed V and J ends, which lost 2 bases and 1 base, there was a span of 5 bases. This CDR3 comprises 13 residues. The CDR3 region is CASSYRQNTEAFF. The CDR3 DNA reads TGTGCCAGCAGTTACAGACAGAACACTGAAGCTTTCTTT.

V gene TRBV29-1 combines with J gene TRBJ2-5, with D possibly being TRBD2 (6 bases). This CDR3 is 15 amino acids long. V lost 4 bases and J lost 4, with 19 bases in between. Looked up from germline, CDR1 is SQVTM and CDR2 is ANQGSEA. The CDR3: CSVVSSGGTAETQYF. The CDR3 nucleotides read TGCAGCGTTGTCTCATCGGGCGGGACGGCAGAGACCCAGTACTTC.

V is TRBV7-2 and J is TRBJ1-6; D is perhaps TRBD1 (6 bases). The V gene's germline CDR1 is SGHTA and CDR2 FQGNSA. V lost 5 bases and J lost 14, with 7 bases in between. CDR3 length: 10 residues. CDR3 sequence reads: CASSQGTLHF. The DNA for the CDR3 is TGTGCCAGCAGCCAGGGGACCCTCCACTTT.

This clone has a handful of counts. This chain connects TRBV19 to TRBJ2-7; 7 nucleotides agree with TRBD1. CDR3 size: 16 residues. Germline V gives CDR1 LNHDA, CDR2 SQIVND (reference sequence). V was pared by 8 bases and J by 3 bases, with 16 bases of the junction left unmatched. The CDR3 bases are TGTGCCAGTGGTAATCCGAACAGGGGAGAGGGCTACGAGCAGTACTTC. This encodes CASGNPNRGEGYEQYF.

The chain joins TRBV5-1 to TRBJ2-5; TRBD1 might be the D (5 bases). The germline V gene encodes CDR1 SGHRS and CDR2 YFSETQ. This CDR3 region has 15 residues. V lost 1 base, J lost 5 bases, and 15 bases lay in between. The CDR3 reads CASSLTGTPRETQYF. CDR3 nucleotide sequence: TGCGCCAGCAGCTTGACAGGTACTCCCAGGGAGACCCAGTACTTC.

The chain carries TRBV19 and TRBJ2-2; the D gene is possibly TRBD2 (5 bases). Trimming took off 6 bases at V and 3 bases at J, with 11 bases between the two ends. CDR3 length: 14 amino acids. Germline CDR1 and CDR2: LNHDA and SQIVND (reference sequence). Written as DNA, the CDR3 is TGTGCCAGTAGAAGGTTCGGGGACACCGGGGAGCTGTTTTTT. Translating gives CASRRFGDTGELFF. Filled out from reference TRBV19 and TRBJ2-2, the complete variable domain reads DGGITQSPKYLFRKEGQNVTLSCEQNLNHDAMYWYRQDPGQGLRLIYYSQIVNDFQKGDIAEGYSVSREKKESFPLTVTSAQKNPTAFYLCASRRFGDTGELFFGEGSRLTVL.

The genes are TRBV6-5 and TRBJ1-1, with 11 positions matching TRBD1. The V gene end was trimmed by 6 bases and the J gene end by 2 bases; junction bases not matched to a gene: 2. The CDR3 consists of 14 residues. Germline V CDR1 and CDR2: MNHEY, SVGAGI. The CDR3 spells CASRWTGGNTEAFF. The CDR3 DNA reads as TGTGCCAGCAGATGGACAGGGGGCAACACTGAAGCTTTCTTT.

This clone was observed a single time. The chain links TRBV10-3 to TRBJ1-1; 7 nucleotides match TRBD1. J lost 3 bases, V lost 2 bases, and 18 bases had no gene match. The CDR3 length is 19 residues. Germline loops: CDR1 ENHRY, CDR2 SYGVKD. The CDR3 DNA is TGTGCCATCAGTGAGGTCGGAATAAGGGGGCCGCTTGGGGACACTGAAGCTTTCTTT. Amino acids: CAISEVGIRGPLGDTEAFF.

The CDR3 region is CASSIRTGTGLSPNSPLHF. The CDR3 bases are TGTGCCAGTAGTATACGAACCGGGACAGGCCTGTCCCCTAATTCACCCCTCCACTTT. V usage is TRBV19 and J usage is TRBJ1-6; 8 nucleotides align to TRBD1. There are 19 residues in the CDR3. Germline values: CDR1 LNHDA, CDR2 SQIVND (reference sequence). The V and J ends lost 2 bases and 6 bases, in that order; junction bases with no gene match: 15.

The V gene is TRBV5-1, the J gene TRBJ2-7; possible D gene TRBD1, 6 bases. Germline lookup yields CDR1 SGHRS and CDR2 YFSETQ. This CDR3 region has 12 residues. V lost 4 bases, J lost 5 bases, and 10 bases lay in between. CDR3 amino acids: CASSPRGNEQYF. For the CDR3, the DNA is TGCGCCAGCAGCCCGAGGGGGAACGAGCAGTACTTC.